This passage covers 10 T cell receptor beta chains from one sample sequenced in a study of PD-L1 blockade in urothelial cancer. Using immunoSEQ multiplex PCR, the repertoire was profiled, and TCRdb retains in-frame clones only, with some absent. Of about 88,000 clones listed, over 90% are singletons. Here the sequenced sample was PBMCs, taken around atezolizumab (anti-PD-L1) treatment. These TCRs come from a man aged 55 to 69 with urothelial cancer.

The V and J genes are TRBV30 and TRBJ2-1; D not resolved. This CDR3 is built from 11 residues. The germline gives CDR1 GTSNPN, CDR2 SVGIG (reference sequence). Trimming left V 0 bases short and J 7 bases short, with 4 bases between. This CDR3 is CAWSVANEQFF. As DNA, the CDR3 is TGTGCCTGGAGTGTTGCGAATGAGCAGTTCTTC.

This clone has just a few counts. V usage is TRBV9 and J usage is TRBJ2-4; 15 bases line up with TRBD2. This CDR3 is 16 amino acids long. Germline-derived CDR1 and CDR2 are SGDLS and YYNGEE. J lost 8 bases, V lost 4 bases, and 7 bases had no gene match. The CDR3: CASSSGLAGGPDIQYF. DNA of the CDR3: TGTGCCAGCAGCTCAGGACTAGCGGGGGGGCCGGACATTCAGTACTTC. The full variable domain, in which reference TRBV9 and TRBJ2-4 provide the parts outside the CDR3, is DSGVTQTPKHLITATGQRVTLRCSPRSGDLSVYWYQQSLDQGLQFLIQYYNGEERAKGNILERFSAQQFPDLHSELNLSSLELGDSALYFCASSSGLAGGPDIQYFGAGTRLSVL.

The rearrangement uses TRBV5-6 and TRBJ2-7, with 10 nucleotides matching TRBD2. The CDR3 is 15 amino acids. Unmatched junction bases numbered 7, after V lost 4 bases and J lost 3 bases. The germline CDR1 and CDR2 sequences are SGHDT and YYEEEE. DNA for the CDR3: TGTGCCAGCAGCCTTAGCGGGAGGTCCCACTACGAGCAGTACTTC. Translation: CASSLSGRSHYEQYF.

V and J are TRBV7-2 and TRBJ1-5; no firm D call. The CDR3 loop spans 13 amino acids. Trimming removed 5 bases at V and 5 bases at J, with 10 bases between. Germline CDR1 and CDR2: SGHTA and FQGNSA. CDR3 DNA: TGTGCCAGCAGCGAGCGGCCCGATCAGCCCCAGCATTTT. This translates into CASSERPDQPQHF.

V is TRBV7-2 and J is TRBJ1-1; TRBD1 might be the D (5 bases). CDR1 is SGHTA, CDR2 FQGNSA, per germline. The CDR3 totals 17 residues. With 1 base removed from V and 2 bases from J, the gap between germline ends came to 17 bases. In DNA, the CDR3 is TGTGCCAGCAGCTTAGGGGCAGGGCGGGGATACAACACTGAAGCTTTCTTT. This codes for CASSLGAGRGYNTEAFF.

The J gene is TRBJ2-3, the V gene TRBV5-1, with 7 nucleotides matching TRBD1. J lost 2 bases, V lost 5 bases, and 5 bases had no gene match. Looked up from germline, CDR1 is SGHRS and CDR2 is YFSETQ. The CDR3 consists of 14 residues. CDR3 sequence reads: CASRSGTDTDTQYF. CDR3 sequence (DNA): TGCGCCAGCAGGTCCGGGACAGACACAGATACGCAGTATTTT.

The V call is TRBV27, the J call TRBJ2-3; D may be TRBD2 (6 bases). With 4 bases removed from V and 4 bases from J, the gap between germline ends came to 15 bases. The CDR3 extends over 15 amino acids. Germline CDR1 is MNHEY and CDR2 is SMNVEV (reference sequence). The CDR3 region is CASSYLGEVADTQYF. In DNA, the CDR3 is TGTGCCAGCAGTTACTTGGGGGAGGTCGCAGATACGCAGTATTTT.

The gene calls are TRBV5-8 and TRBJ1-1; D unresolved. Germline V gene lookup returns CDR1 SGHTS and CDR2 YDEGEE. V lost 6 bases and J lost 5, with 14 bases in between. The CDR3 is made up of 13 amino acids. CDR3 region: CASIRIRGTEAFF. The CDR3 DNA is TGTGCCAGCATCCGCATCAGAGGGACTGAAGCTTTCTTT.

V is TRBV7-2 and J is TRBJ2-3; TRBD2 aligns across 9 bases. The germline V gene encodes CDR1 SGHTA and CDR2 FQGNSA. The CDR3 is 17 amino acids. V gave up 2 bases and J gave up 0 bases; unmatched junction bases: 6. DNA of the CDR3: TGTGCCAGCAGCTTAATAGGTAGCGGGGGTAGCACAGATACGCAGTATTTT. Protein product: CASSLIGSGGSTDTQYF.

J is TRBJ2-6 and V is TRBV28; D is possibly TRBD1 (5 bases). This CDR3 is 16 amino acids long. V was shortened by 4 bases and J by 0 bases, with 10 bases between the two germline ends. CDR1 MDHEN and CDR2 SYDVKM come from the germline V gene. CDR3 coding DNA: TGTGCCAGCAGTTCTCCAGGGCGCTCTGGGGCCAACGTCCTGACTTTC. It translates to CASSSPGRSGANVLTF.